The clone carrying this T cell receptor beta chain was observed a few times. The antigen remains undetermined. This sample is part of a study of T cells after yellow fever vaccination. General observations from the study: Post-booster reappearance was seen for most primary-vaccination clones (about 96% CD4, around 88% CD8). It was the secondary response that reached its peak faster, day 5 versus 15, but it was weaker. Shared CD4/CD8 clonotypes were a small share, likely from convergent recombination.

From germline, CDR1 is SEHNR and CDR2 FQNEAQ (reference sequence). This CDR3 spans 17 amino acids. After removal of 3 bases from V and 3 bases from J, the junction contained 9 bases not matched to a gene. Template switching by 5'RACE produced TCR cDNA, adding a universal primer site and UMIs. Using its own MiXCR run on the 5' RACE reads, TCRdb lists one record per CDR3 protein. The sample has around 300,000 distinct CDR3 sequences, approximately 13% seen once; the top ten hold around 0.55%. V and J are TRBV7-9 and TRBJ2-1; 9 nucleotides line up with TRBD2. This TCR derives from a young man who received the YFV17D yellow fever vaccine. The input for sequencing was CD4+ T cells sorted from PBMCs, taken 45 days after the yellow fever booster vaccination. CDR3 sequence reads: CASSLFVSGRGYNEQFF. CDR3 sequence (DNA): TGTGCCAGCAGCTTGTTTGTTAGCGGGAGAGGCTACAATGAGCAGTTCTTC.